This T cell receptor (beta chain) originates from a study of blood T cell repertoires in COVID-19. Background on the study: Samples representing acute and convalescent COVID-19 were sourced from the United States, Italy and Spain. Sample material is recorded as cDNA or gDNA derived from T cells, B-cell-depleted T cells, or PBMCs.

Source study methods: How many nucleated cells were present was estimated from reference gene primer amplification. Repertoires were generated with immunoSEQ multiplex PCR, while TCRdb's copy carries only in-frame clones and drops some. Clone size and the V and J calls come from that table; the DNA yielded D and trimming. The table includes more than 85,000 clones, 85% detected once. Losses at the gene ends were 4 bases for V and 3 bases for J; bases not matched to a gene: 5. Germline CDR1 reads LNHDA; CDR2 reads SQIVND (reference sequence). The CDR3 consists of 15 residues. The TCR originated in a man aged 50 or older with acute or convalescent COVID-19. The specimen was peripheral blood. The V call is TRBV19, the J call TRBJ2-7; 11 bases fit TRBD1. CDR3 loop: CASSKGQGDYYEQYF. For the CDR3, the DNA is TGTGCCAGTAGTAAGGGACAGGGGGACTACTACGAGCAGTACTTC.